This T cell receptor beta chain comes out of a study of blood T cell repertoires in COVID-19. Generated by immunoSEQ multiplex PCR, the TCRdb table keeps only in-frame clones and is missing some. The repertoire holds under 300,000 clones, with 84% as singletons. This clone has more than one count but fewer than ten. This sequence originates from a woman between 40 and 50 years old who had recovered from COVID-19. The sample taken for sequencing was peripheral blood.

In DNA form, the CDR3 reads TGTGCCAGCAGCGCGATCAGGAACCGGGAGCTGTTTTTT. Its protein product is CASSAIRNRELFF. The chain joins TRBV7-2 to TRBJ2-2; D uncertain. The germline V and J ends were trimmed by 5 bases and 9 bases, with 13 bases remaining between them. The CDR3 has 13 amino acids. Germline V gene lookup returns CDR1 SGHTA and CDR2 FQGNSA.